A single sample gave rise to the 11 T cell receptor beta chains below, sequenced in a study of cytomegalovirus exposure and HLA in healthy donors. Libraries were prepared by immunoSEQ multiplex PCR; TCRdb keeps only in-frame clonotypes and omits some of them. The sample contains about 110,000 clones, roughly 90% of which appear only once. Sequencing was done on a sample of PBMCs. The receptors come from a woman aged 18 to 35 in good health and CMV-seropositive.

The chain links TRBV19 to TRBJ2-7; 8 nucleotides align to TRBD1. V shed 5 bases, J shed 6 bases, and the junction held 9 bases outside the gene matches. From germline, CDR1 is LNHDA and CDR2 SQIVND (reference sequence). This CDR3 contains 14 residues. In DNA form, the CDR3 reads TGTGCCAGTAGTCCACACAGGGGGTATGGCGAGCAGTACTTC. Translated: CASSPHRGYGEQYF.

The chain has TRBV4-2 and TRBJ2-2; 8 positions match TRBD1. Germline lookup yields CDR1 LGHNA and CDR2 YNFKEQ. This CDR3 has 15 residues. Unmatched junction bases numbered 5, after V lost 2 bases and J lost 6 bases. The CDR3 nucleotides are TGTGCCAGCAGCCAACGTACAGGGGGACCCGGGGAGCTGTTTTTT. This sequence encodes CASSQRTGGPGELFF.

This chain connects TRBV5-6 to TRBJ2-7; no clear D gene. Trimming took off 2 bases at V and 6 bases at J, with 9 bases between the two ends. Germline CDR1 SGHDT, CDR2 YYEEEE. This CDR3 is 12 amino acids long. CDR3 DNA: TGTGCCAGCAGCTTCTTAAGGAGCGAGCAGTACTTC. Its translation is CASSFLRSEQYF. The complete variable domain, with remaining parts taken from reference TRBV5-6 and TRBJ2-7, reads DAGVTQSPTHLIKTRGQQVTLRCSPKSGHDTVSWYQQALGQGPQFIFQYYEEEERQRGNFPDRFSGHQFPNYSSELNVNALLLGDSALYLCASSFLRSEQYFGPGTRLTVT.

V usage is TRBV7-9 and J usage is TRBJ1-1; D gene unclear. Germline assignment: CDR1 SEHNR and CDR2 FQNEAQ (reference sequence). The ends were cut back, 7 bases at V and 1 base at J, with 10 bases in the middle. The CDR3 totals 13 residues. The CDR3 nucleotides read TGTGCCAGCAACCCGGGTCCGAACACTGAAGCTTTCTTT. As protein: CASNPGPNTEAFF.

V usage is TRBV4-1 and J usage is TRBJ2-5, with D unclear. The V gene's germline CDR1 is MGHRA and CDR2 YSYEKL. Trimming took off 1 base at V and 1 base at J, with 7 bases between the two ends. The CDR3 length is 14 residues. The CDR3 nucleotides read TGCGCCAGCAGCCAAGTTCTGTTCCAAGAGACCCAGTACTTC. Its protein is CASSQVLFQETQYF.

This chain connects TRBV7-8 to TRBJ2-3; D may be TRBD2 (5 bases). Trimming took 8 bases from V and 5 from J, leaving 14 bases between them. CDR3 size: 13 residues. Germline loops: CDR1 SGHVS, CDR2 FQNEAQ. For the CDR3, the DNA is TGTGCCAGCTGTTGCTCGGCGGGAGATACGCAGTATTTT. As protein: CASCCSAGDTQYF.

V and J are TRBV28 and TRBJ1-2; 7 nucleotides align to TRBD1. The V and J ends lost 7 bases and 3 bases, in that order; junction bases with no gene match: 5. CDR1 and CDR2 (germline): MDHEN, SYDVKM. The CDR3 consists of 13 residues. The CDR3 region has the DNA TGTGCCAGCAAATTGACAGGGCACTATGGCTACACCTTC. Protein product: CASKLTGHYGYTF.

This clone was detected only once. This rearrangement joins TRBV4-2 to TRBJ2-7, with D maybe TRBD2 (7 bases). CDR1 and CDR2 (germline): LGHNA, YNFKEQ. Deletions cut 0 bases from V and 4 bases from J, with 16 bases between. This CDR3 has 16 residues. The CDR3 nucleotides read TGTGCCAGCAGCCAAGATTATGGGGGGGCCCCTTACGAGCAGTACTTC. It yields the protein CASSQDYGGAPYEQYF.

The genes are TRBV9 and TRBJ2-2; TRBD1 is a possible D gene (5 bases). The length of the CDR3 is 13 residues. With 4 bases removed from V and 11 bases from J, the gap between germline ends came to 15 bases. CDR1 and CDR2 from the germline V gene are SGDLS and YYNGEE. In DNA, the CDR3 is TGTGCCAGCAGCTCCAACAGGATGGGAGAGCTGTTTTTT. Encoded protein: CASSSNRMGELFF.

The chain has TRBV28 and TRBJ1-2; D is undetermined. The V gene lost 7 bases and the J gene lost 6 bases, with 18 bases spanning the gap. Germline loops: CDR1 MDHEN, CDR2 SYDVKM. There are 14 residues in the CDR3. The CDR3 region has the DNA TGTGCCAGCACCCTACCGTCGGTTACGGATGGCTACACCTTC. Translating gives CASTLPSVTDGYTF.

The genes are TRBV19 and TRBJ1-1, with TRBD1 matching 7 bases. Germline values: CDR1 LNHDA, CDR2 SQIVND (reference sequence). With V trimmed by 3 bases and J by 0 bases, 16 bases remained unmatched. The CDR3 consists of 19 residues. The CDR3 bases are TGTGCCAGTAGTATTCTCGGTGTAGGGACAGCCTACATGAACACTGAAGCTTTCTTT. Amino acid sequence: CASSILGVGTAYMNTEAFF.